This T cell receptor beta chain was observed in a study of blood T cell repertoires in COVID-19. Whole-study context: The United States, Italy and Spain supplied acute and convalescent COVID-19 samples. T cells, B-cell-depleted T cells, or PBMCs provided the cDNA or gDNA that served as material.

After removal of 4 bases from V and 0 bases from J, the junction contained 2 bases not matched to a gene. The V gene's germline CDR1 is LGHNA and CDR2 YSLEER. The CDR3 length is 15 residues. Per the authors' pipeline: Counts of nucleated cells, estimated from reference gene primer amplification, were obtained. Generated by immunoSEQ multiplex PCR, the TCRdb table keeps only in-frame clones and is missing some. V and J calls plus clone size are reproduced from that table; the DNA served to infer D and trimming. Counted here are fewer than 110,000 clones, 80% to 95% occurring once; the ten biggest clones make up roughly 1.2%.

The chain recombines TRBV4-3 with TRBJ2-3; 9 nucleotides agree with TRBD1. The material sequenced was peripheral blood. The source of this sequence is a woman aged 25 to 39 with acute or convalescent COVID-19. CDR3 in DNA: TGCGCCAGCAGCCCTGGACAGGGGAGCACAGATACGCAGTATTTT. This gives the protein CASSPGQGSTDTQYF.